Sequencing of this T cell receptor (beta chain) was carried out in a study of cytomegalovirus exposure and HLA in healthy donors (dated 2017 in TCRdb). In terms of the full investigation: According to a later analysis, one platform produced both the 110 or so validation repertoires and the 670 or so repertoires of the first cohort. Along with the roughly 700-subject first cohort, a separate validation cohort of some 130 different subjects was used. The study was designed to test whether signatures of past pathogen exposure could be identified by cataloging public T cell receptors. The study combined high-throughput TCR immunosequencing, statistical association of individual TCRs with disease status, and machine learning to predict cytomegalovirus infection status. Results the study describes overall, beyond this receptor: In both the original and validation cohorts, the classifier was reported to diagnose cytomegalovirus status with high specificity and sensitivity. A few of the identified cytomegalovirus-associated TCR beta chains were confirmed in vitro to be specific for cytomegalovirus antigens. Most TCR sequences were seen in very few donors, while some public TCRs were found in many individuals. The validation cohort had no HLA typing available for a later analysis, so co-occurrence within that cohort was assessed over all 130 or so repertoires. In a later analysis, TCRs clustered in the first cohort were found to also tend to co-occur in the 120 or so validation repertoires, with roughly 93% of cluster scores above 0. The authors suggested that the approach could potentially be extended to other disease states and immunological phenotypes. A total of about 180 TCR beta chains were listed by the study as associated with cytomegalovirus.

Library prep was done by the immunoSEQ multiplex PCR assay. Turning to the authors' computational methods: A statistical classification framework was built for diagnosing cytomegalovirus status from the catalog of TCR beta chain sequences. The immuneACCESS repertoire file appears here via TCRdb, limited to in-frame rearrangements. These files lack a portion of the clones; in checked studies, under half of the deficit traces to unresolved V genes, and the cause of the others is not known. The D gene and trimming were derived from the DNA, and the V and J assignments and clone size from that table. Counted in this sample were fewer than 350,000 clones; over 75% of them appeared once. The ten most abundant clones make up approximately 0.9% of the sample. About this clone: Its specific antigen is unknown. Base qualities are not provided; no much larger clone lies one nucleotide away.

The donors belonged to the validation cohort of around 110 subjects, which was separate from the approximately 700-subject first cohort. Based on the germline V gene, the CDR1 and CDR2 sequences are SGHTS and YDEGEE. Trimming leaves V shorter by 4 bases and J shorter by 6 bases, with the junction holding 6 bases beyond the gene matches. Measured from the cysteine to the phenylalanine, the CDR3 is 14 residues long. Just CDR3 DNA is preserved here, 42 bases in frame from base 1. This clonotype originated in a young woman in good health and CMV-seronegative. This sequence uses TRBV5-8 and TRBJ1-3, with 8 junctional bases fitting TRBD1. What was sequenced was PBMCs. The CDR3: CASSPTGVENTIYF. The nucleotides are TGTGCCAGCAGCCCGACAGGGGTCGAAAACACCATATATTTT.